A selection of T cell receptor beta chains follows, all from one sample in a study of T cell repertoires in Merkel cell carcinoma. Clones were read by immunoSEQ multiplex PCR, and TCRdb kept only the in-frame ones, dropping some. The table shows about 15,000 clones, with around 74% occurring only once. The sequenced sample consisted of tumor tissue. Receptors were obtained from an adult with Merkel cell carcinoma. Both conserved end residues are part of each CDR3. A D gene is named only where the DNA matches it firmly. Only part of the rows carry a size: once, few, many, or a class if the clone is expanded.

j_gene: TRBJ2-1; abundance: .; d_gene: TRBD1; v_gene: TRBV24-1; CDR3nt: TGTGCCACCAGTGTCTCAGGGGGACAATCCTACAATGAGCAGTTCTTC; CDR3aa: CATSVSGGQSYNEQFF
j_gene: TRBJ2-7; abundance: few; d_gene: .; v_gene: TRBV27; CDR3nt: TGTGCCAGCAGTTCCATATACGGGGGCTCTGACGAGCAGTACTTC; CDR3aa: CASSSIYGGSDEQYF
j_gene: TRBJ2-1; abundance: .; d_gene: .; v_gene: TRBV9; CDR3nt: TGTGCCAGCAGCGTAGGGGAGAACAATGAGCAGTTCTTC; CDR3aa: CASSVGENNEQFF
j_gene: TRBJ1-1; abundance: .; d_gene: TRBD1; v_gene: TRBV7-9; CDR3nt: TGTGCCAGCAGCCAGGACAGGAGGGCTTTCTTT; CDR3aa: CASSQDRRAFF
j_gene: TRBJ2-7; abundance: .; d_gene: .; v_gene: TRBV29-1; CDR3nt: TGCAGCGTTCTCAGGGAAACCTACGAGCAGTACTTC; CDR3aa: CSVLRETYEQYF
j_gene: TRBJ2-7; abundance: .; d_gene: .; v_gene: TRBV3-1/TRBV3-2; CDR3nt: TGTGCCAGCAGAAAGGGGGGCAGCTACGAGCAGTACTTC; CDR3aa: CASRKGGSYEQYF
j_gene: TRBJ1-1; abundance: .; d_gene: .; v_gene: TRBV5-1; CDR3nt: TGCGCCAGCAGCCCGGGTGGGGGAAGCACTGAAGCTTTCTTT; CDR3aa: CASSPGGGSTEAFF
j_gene: TRBJ2-1; abundance: once; d_gene: .; v_gene: TRBV9; CDR3nt: TGTGCCAGCAGCGGAGGCCCGGGACGGGTAAACTACAATGAGCAGTTCTTC; CDR3aa: CASSGGPGRVNYNEQFF
j_gene: TRBJ2-2; abundance: .; d_gene: TRBD1; v_gene: TRBV6-5; CDR3nt: TGTGCCAGCAGTTCCCCGGACAGGACATACACCGGGGAGCTGTTTTTT; CDR3aa: CASSSPDRTYTGELFF
j_gene: TRBJ2-1; abundance: medium-sized; d_gene: TRBD2; v_gene: TRBV9; CDR3nt: TGTGCCAGCAGCGTAGACGGGGGGGCCTATGAGCAGTTCTTC; CDR3aa: CASSVDGGAYEQFF
j_gene: TRBJ1-1; abundance: .; d_gene: .; v_gene: TRBV9; CDR3nt: TGTGCCAGCAGCGTAGCGGGGAACACTGAAGCTTTCTTT; CDR3aa: CASSVAGNTEAFF
j_gene: TRBJ1-5; abundance: few; d_gene: TRBD1; v_gene: TRBV7-2; CDR3nt: TGTGCCAGCAGCCCGGACAGGGATCAGCCCCAGCATTTT; CDR3aa: CASSPDRDQPQHF
j_gene: TRBJ1-5; abundance: .; d_gene: .; v_gene: TRBV13; CDR3nt: TGTGCCAGCAGCCCCGGGGGAGGTAATCAGCCCCAGCATTTT; CDR3aa: CASSPGGGNQPQHF
j_gene: TRBJ1-5; abundance: few; d_gene: .; v_gene: TRBV6-5; CDR3nt: TGTGCCAGCAGCCGCCCGACATATTCCAATCAGCCCCAGCATTTT; CDR3aa: CASSRPTYSNQPQHF
j_gene: TRBJ2-4; abundance: once; d_gene: TRBD2; v_gene: TRBV14; CDR3nt: TGTGCCAGCAGCCAAGGTTGGAGGGAGGGGAACATTCAGTACTTC; CDR3aa: CASSQGWREGNIQYF
j_gene: TRBJ1-1; abundance: once; d_gene: .; v_gene: TRBV29-1; CDR3nt: TGCAGCGTCGACAATGGGGGGAAAACTGAAGCTTTCTTT; CDR3aa: CSVDNGGKTEAFF
j_gene: TRBJ2-7; abundance: few; d_gene: TRBD1; v_gene: TRBV4-2; CDR3nt: TGTGCCAGCAGCCAAGATTCCCCCCAGGGGGCGCACTACGAGCAGTACTTC; CDR3aa: CASSQDSPQGAHYEQYF
j_gene: TRBJ1-2; abundance: .; d_gene: .; v_gene: TRBV25-1; CDR3nt: TGTGCCAGCAGCCTAGACACCAACTATGGCTACACCTTC; CDR3aa: CASSLDTNYGYTF
j_gene: TRBJ2-5; abundance: .; d_gene: TRBD1; v_gene: TRBV18; CDR3nt: TGTGCCAGCTCACTAACCGGGACAGATGAGACCCAGTACTTC; CDR3aa: CASSLTGTDETQYF
j_gene: TRBJ2-1; abundance: .; d_gene: TRBD2; v_gene: TRBV18; CDR3nt: TGTGCCAGCTCACCCCCCAGCGGGGAACTAACGGGGCAGTTCTTC; CDR3aa: CASSPPSGELTGQFF
j_gene: TRBJ2-1; abundance: .; d_gene: .; v_gene: TRBV5-1; CDR3nt: TGCGCCAGCAGCCTACGGTCCTTATACAATGAGCAGTTCTTC; CDR3aa: CASSLRSLYNEQFF
j_gene: TRBJ1-1; abundance: .; d_gene: .; v_gene: TRBV27; CDR3nt: TGTGCCAGCAGTGCGACAGTGAACACTGAAGCTTTCTTT; CDR3aa: CASSATVNTEAFF
j_gene: TRBJ2-1; abundance: .; d_gene: TRBD1; v_gene: TRBV5-1; CDR3nt: TGCGCCAGCAGCTTGGGTGTCCAGGGGGCGCTCAATGAGCAGTTCTTC; CDR3aa: CASSLGVQGALNEQFF
j_gene: TRBJ2-3; abundance: .; d_gene: TRBD2; v_gene: TRBV5-4; CDR3nt: TGTGCCAGCAGCCGGAGCGGGACGGCCCGCACAGATACGCAGTATTTT; CDR3aa: CASSRSGTARTDTQYF
j_gene: TRBJ2-1; abundance: .; d_gene: TRBD2; v_gene: TRBV6-5; CDR3nt: TGTGCCAGCAATCGACTAGCGGTCAATGAGCAGTTCTTC; CDR3aa: CASNRLAVNEQFF
j_gene: TRBJ2-5; abundance: .; d_gene: TRBD2; v_gene: TRBV11-2; CDR3nt: TGTGCCAGCAGCTTATCTAGCGGGAGAGGCGGGGAGACCCAGTACTTC; CDR3aa: CASSLSSGRGGETQYF
j_gene: TRBJ1-4; abundance: few; d_gene: .; v_gene: TRBV6-1; CDR3nt: TGTGCCAGCAGTGAAATGAGGGGGTCGTCTAATGAAAAACTGTTTTTT; CDR3aa: CASSEMRGSSNEKLFF
j_gene: TRBJ1-1; abundance: few; d_gene: TRBD1; v_gene: TRBV15; CDR3nt: TGTGCCACCAGCAGAGATAGGGACAGGGGCCCTAACACTGAAGCTTTCTTT; CDR3aa: CATSRDRDRGPNTEAFF
j_gene: TRBJ2-2; abundance: .; d_gene: .; v_gene: TRBV7-3; CDR3nt: TGTGCCAGCAGCTTACGCGCCGGGGAGCTGTTTTTT; CDR3aa: CASSLRAGELFF
j_gene: TRBJ2-4; abundance: .; d_gene: TRBD2; v_gene: TRBV7-8; CDR3nt: TGTGCCAGCAGCTCCTTACTAGCGGGAAACATTCAGTACTTC; CDR3aa: CASSSLLAGNIQYF
j_gene: TRBJ2-2; abundance: few; d_gene: TRBD2; v_gene: TRBV25-1; CDR3nt: TGTGCCAGCAGTGGGACTAGCCCCACCGGGGAGCTGTTTTTT; CDR3aa: CASSGTSPTGELFF
j_gene: TRBJ2-7; abundance: few; d_gene: .; v_gene: TRBV19; CDR3nt: TGTGCCAGTAGTGAGACCAGATACTACGAGCAGTACTTC; CDR3aa: CASSETRYYEQYF
j_gene: TRBJ2-1; abundance: .; d_gene: TRBD2; v_gene: TRBV19; CDR3nt: TGTGCCAGTAGTATCGGGCCAGCGGGAGGGCCCTCCTACAATGAGCAGTTCTTC; CDR3aa: CASSIGPAGGPSYNEQFF
j_gene: TRBJ1-1; abundance: .; d_gene: .; v_gene: TRBV14; CDR3nt: TGTGCCAGCAGCCTAATCACGCTGGCGGGGAACACTGAAGCTTTCTTT; CDR3aa: CASSLITLAGNTEAFF
j_gene: TRBJ1-2; abundance: .; d_gene: TRBD1; v_gene: TRBV19; CDR3nt: TGTGCCAGTGGACAGGGGATCATGCCCCCCAATGGCTACACCTTC; CDR3aa: CASGQGIMPPNGYTF
j_gene: TRBJ2-3; abundance: .; d_gene: TRBD2; v_gene: TRBV11-3; CDR3nt: TGTGCCAGCAGCTTACGGGGGGGCTCAGATACGCAGTATTTT; CDR3aa: CASSLRGGSDTQYF
j_gene: TRBJ2-2; abundance: .; d_gene: .; v_gene: TRBV7-9; CDR3nt: TGTGCCAGCCCCCCGGATAGCGGAGACGCAACCGGGGAGCTGTTTTTT; CDR3aa: CASPPDSGDATGELFF
j_gene: TRBJ1-2; abundance: few; d_gene: .; v_gene: TRBV6-5; CDR3nt: TGTGCCAGCAGTTACGGGGGATATGGCTACACCTTC; CDR3aa: CASSYGGYGYTF
j_gene: TRBJ1-1; abundance: few; d_gene: .; v_gene: TRBV7-8; CDR3nt: TGTGCCAGCAGCTTAGTGGAAGGTGGGGCTTTCTTT; CDR3aa: CASSLVEGGAFF
j_gene: TRBJ2-3; abundance: .; d_gene: TRBD2; v_gene: TRBV6-2/TRBV6-3; CDR3nt: TGTGCCAGCAGTTACTCCCGACTAGCGGATTACACAGATACGCAGTATTTT; CDR3aa: CASSYSRLADYTDTQYF
j_gene: TRBJ1-4; abundance: once; d_gene: .; v_gene: TRBV5-1; CDR3nt: TGCGCCAGCAGCCCGGGGGCCCGGCAGGCTAATGAAAAACTGTTTTTT; CDR3aa: CASSPGARQANEKLFF
j_gene: TRBJ2-1; abundance: .; d_gene: .; v_gene: TRBV12-2; CDR3nt: TGTGCAAGTCGCTTAGTAGTCACGCAAAACTACAATGAGCAGTTCTTC; CDR3aa: CASRLVVTQNYNEQFF
j_gene: TRBJ2-1; abundance: .; d_gene: .; v_gene: TRBV11-1; CDR3nt: TGTGCCAGCAGCTTACCTCTTCACAACTCCTACAATGAGCAGTTCTTC; CDR3aa: CASSLPLHNSYNEQFF
j_gene: TRBJ1-4; abundance: once; d_gene: .; v_gene: TRBV7-9; CDR3nt: TGTGCCAGCAGCGATTCAAGGGTCGGTAATGAAAAACTGTTTTTT; CDR3aa: CASSDSRVGNEKLFF
j_gene: TRBJ2-1; abundance: few; d_gene: TRBD1; v_gene: TRBV10-3; CDR3nt: TGTGCCATCAGCCGGGACAGGGGGTCCGATGAGCAGTTCTTC; CDR3aa: CAISRDRGSDEQFF
j_gene: TRBJ1-1; abundance: few; d_gene: .; v_gene: TRBV28; CDR3nt: TGTGCCAGCAGACACTTCAGGGCGGGGTGGACTGAAGCTTTCTTT; CDR3aa: CASRHFRAGWTEAFF
j_gene: TRBJ2-7; abundance: .; d_gene: TRBD2; v_gene: TRBV3-1/TRBV3-2; CDR3nt: TGTGCCAGCACCGGAGCGGGGGGGCGAGAGCAGTACTTC; CDR3aa: CASTGAGGREQYF
j_gene: TRBJ1-2; abundance: .; d_gene: .; v_gene: TRBV4-1; CDR3nt: TGCGCCAGCAGCCACGAGCCAGGGGCTAACTATGGCTACACCTTC; CDR3aa: CASSHEPGANYGYTF
j_gene: TRBJ2-1; abundance: .; d_gene: .; v_gene: TRBV7-9; CDR3nt: TGTGCCAGCAGCTTAAGGACTTTTTCCTACAATGAGCAGTTCTTC; CDR3aa: CASSLRTFSYNEQFF
j_gene: TRBJ2-1; abundance: .; d_gene: .; v_gene: TRBV7-9; CDR3nt: TGTGCCAGCAGCCCCGCTGGGAGCTCCTACAATGAGCAGTTCTTC; CDR3aa: CASSPAGSSYNEQFF
j_gene: TRBJ1-4; abundance: .; d_gene: .; v_gene: TRBV28; CDR3nt: TGTGCCAGCGGATCCGGGGAAAAACTGTTTTTT; CDR3aa: CASGSGEKLFF
j_gene: TRBJ2-6; abundance: .; d_gene: .; v_gene: TRBV28; CDR3nt: TGTGCCAGCAGTTCCAGTTCCTCTGGGGCCAACGTCCTGACTTTC; CDR3aa: CASSSSSSGANVLTF